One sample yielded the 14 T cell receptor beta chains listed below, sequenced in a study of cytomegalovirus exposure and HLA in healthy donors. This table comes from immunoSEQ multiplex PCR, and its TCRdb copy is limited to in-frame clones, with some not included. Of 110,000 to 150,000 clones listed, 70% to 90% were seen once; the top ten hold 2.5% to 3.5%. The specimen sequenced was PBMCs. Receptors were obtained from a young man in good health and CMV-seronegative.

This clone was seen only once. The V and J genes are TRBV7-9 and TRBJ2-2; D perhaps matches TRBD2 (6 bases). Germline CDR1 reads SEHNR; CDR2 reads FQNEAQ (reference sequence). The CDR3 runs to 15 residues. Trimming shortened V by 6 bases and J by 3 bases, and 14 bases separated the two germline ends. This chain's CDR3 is CASRPGGDYTGELFF. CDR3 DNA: TGTGCCAGCAGACCTGGAGGGGATTACACCGGGGAGCTGTTTTTT.

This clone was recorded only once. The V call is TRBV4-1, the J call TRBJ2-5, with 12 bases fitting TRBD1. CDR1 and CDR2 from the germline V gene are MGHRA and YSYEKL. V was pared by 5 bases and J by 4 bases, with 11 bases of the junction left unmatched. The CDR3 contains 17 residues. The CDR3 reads CASSTGTGGLWGETQYF. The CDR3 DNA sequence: TGCGCCAGCAGCACCGGGACAGGGGGCCTGTGGGGAGAGACCCAGTACTTC.

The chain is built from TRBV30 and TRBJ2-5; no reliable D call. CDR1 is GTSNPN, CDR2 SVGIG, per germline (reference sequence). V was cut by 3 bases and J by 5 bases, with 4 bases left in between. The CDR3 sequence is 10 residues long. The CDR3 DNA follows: TGTGCCTGGAGCAGGGAGACCCAGTACTTC. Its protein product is CAWSRETQYF.

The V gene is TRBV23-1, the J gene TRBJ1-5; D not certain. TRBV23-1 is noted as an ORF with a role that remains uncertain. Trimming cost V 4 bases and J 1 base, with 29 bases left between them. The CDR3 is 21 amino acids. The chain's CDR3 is CASSPEQEGPLSSGSNQPQHF. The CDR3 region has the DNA TGCGCCAGCAGTCCCGAACAAGAGGGTCCCCTTAGCTCGGGGAGCAATCAGCCCCAGCATTTT.

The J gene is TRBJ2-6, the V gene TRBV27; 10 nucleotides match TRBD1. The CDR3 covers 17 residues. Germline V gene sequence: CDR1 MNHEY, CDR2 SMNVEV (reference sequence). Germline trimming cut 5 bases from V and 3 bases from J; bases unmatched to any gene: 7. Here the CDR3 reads CASSRTGGGSGANVLTF. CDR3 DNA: TGTGCCAGCAGTCGGACAGGGGGTGGGAGTGGGGCCAACGTCCTGACTTTC.

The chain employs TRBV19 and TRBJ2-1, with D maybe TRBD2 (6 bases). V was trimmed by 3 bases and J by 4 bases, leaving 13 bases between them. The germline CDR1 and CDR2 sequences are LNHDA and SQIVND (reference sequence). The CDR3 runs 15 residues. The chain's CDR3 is CASSMRRGRYNEQFF. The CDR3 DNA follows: TGTGCCAGTAGTATGAGGAGGGGACGATACAATGAGCAGTTCTTC. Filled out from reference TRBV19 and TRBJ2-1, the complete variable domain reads DGGITQSPKYLFRKEGQNVTLSCEQNLNHDAMYWYRQDPGQGLRLIYYSQIVNDFQKGDIAEGYSVSREKKESFPLTVTSAQKNPTAFYLCASSMRRGRYNEQFFGPGTRLTVL.

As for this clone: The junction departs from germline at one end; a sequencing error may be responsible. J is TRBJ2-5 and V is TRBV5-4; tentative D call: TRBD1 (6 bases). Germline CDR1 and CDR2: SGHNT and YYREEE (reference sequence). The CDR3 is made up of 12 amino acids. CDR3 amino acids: CVSSPGTITQYF. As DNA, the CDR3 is TGTGTCAGCAGCCCGGGGACAATCACCCAGTACTTC. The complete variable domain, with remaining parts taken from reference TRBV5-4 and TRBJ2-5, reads ETGVTQSPTHLIKTRGQQVTLRCSSQSGHNTVSWYQQALGQGPQFIFQYYREEENGRGNFPPRFSGLQFPNYSSELNVNALELDDSALYLCVSSPGTITQYFGPGTRLLVL.

The CDR3 loop is CASSYTSQGRAFF. Written as DNA, the CDR3 is TGTGCCAGCAGTTACACATCACAGGGGAGAGCTTTCTTT. The chain is built from TRBV7-9 and TRBJ1-1; 7 positions match TRBD1. Germline trimming cut 6 bases from V and 10 bases from J; bases unmatched to any gene: 11. Germline V gene sequence: CDR1 SEHNR, CDR2 FQNEAQ (reference sequence). The CDR3 totals 13 residues.

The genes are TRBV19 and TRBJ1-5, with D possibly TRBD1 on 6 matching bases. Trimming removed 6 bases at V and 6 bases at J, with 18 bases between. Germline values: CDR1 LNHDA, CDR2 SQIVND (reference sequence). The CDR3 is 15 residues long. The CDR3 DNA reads TGTGCCAGTAGATCGCACCACAGGGCCGGTCAGCCCCAGCATTTT. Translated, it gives CASRSHHRAGQPQHF.

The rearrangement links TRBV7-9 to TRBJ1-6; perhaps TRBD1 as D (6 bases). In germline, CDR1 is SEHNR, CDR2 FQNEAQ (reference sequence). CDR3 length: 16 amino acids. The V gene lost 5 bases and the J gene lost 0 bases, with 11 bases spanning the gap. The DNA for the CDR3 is TGTGCCAGCAGCCCTGACAGGAGCTCCTATAATTCACCCCTCCACTTT. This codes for CASSPDRSSYNSPLHF.

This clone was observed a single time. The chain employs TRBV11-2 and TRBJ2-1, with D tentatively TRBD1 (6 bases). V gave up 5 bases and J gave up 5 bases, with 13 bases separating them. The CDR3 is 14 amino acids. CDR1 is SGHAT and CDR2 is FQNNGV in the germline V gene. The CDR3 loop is CASSPRQAHNEQFF. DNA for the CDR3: TGTGCCAGCAGCCCGAGACAGGCCCACAATGAGCAGTTCTTC.

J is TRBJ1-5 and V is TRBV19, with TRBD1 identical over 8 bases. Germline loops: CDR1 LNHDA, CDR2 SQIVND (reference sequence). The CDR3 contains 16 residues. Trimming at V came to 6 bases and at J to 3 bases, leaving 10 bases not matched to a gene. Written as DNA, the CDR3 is TGTGCCAGTAGACAAGGACAGGGCAGTTACAATCAGCCCCAGCATTTT. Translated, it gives CASRQGQGSYNQPQHF.

This CDR3 reads CASSQRTSGPVPYNEQFF. The CDR3, as DNA: TGCGCCAGCAGCCAGAGGACTAGCGGGCCCGTCCCTTACAATGAGCAGTTCTTC. The chain recombines TRBV4-1 with TRBJ2-1; 11 bases fit TRBD2. The trim removed 3 bases at V and 4 bases at J, leaving 11 bases unmatched. The length of the CDR3 is 18 residues. CDR1 and CDR2 (germline): MGHRA, YSYEKL.

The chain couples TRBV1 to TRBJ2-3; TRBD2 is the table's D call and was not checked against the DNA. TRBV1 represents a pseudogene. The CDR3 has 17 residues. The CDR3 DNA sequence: TGCACCAGCAGCCCCCGAGCGGGGGGGGTTAGCACAGATACGCAGTATTTT. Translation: CTSSPRAGGVSTDTQYF.